Sequencing of this T cell receptor (beta chain) was carried out in a study of shared clonotypes between healthy human individuals. General study results and limits: Naive CD4 clonotypes were shared across several donors at 4.5% to 6%. The authors expected sequencing depth to affect clonotype sharing among donors.

Germline values: CDR1 LGHNA, CDR2 YSLEER. With 2 bases removed from V and 2 bases from J, the gap between germline ends came to 10 bases. The CDR3 is made up of 15 amino acids. Naive CD8 cells lacked CD45RO, underwent positive selection for CCR7 and left out terminally differentiated effector memory CD45RA+ cells. Running of the assay took place at deep level. Method: immunoSEQ multiplex PCR; TCRdb's copy keeps in-frame clones and lacks some. This sample has about 2 million clones, with roughly 95% found just once. Remarks on this clone: The antigen remains unidentified.

The sequence derives from a man between 18 and 29 years old in good health. The sample taken for sequencing was naive CD8+ T cells sorted from blood. This rearrangement joins TRBV4-3 to TRBJ2-1; no definite D call. CDR3 in DNA: TGCGCCAGCAGCCAAAATTCTATGCCCTACAATGAGCAGTTCTTC. It specifies CASSQNSMPYNEQFF.